The 23 T cell receptor beta chains presented below share a single source sample, sequenced in a study of patients and donors after allogeneic stem cell transplantation (dated by TCRdb to 2020 to 2021). Libraries were made using RT-PCR. TCRdb shows the sequencer as NextSeq 550. TCRdb trimmed the raw reads at Q25, called clones with MiXCR and kept productive beta chains. Entries that share a CDR3 protein sequence are merged under the most common genes and DNA. The sample yields over 150,000 distinct CDR3 sequences; 30% were counted once. The ten largest account for 3.2% of the sample. Source material: blood, either unsorted or a sorted T cell fraction (not recorded which). These receptors all stem from a human donor who was either an allogeneic HSCT recipient or a stem cell or donor lymphocyte infusion donor (not recorded which). It is not recorded whose cells these are; they may come from a transplant donor.

This clonotype has at least ten counts. The rearrangement uses TRBV5-4 and TRBJ1-1, with a weak D call TRBD1 (6 bases). Trimming pared 0 bases from V and 4 bases from J, leaving 13 bases between. CDR1 is SGHNT, CDR2 YYREEE, per germline (reference sequence). The CDR3 is made up of 15 amino acids. The CDR3 loop reads CASSLENRVSTEAFF. The CDR3 DNA is TGTGCCAGCAGCTTGGAAAACAGGGTCTCCACTGAAGCTTTCTTT.

The chain employs TRBV27 and TRBJ1-1; TRBD1 is a possible D gene (6 bases). Trimming shortened V by 8 bases and J by 6 bases, and 16 bases separated the two germline ends. CDR1 is MNHEY and CDR2 is SMNVEV in the germline V gene (reference sequence). This CDR3 region has 13 residues. CDR3 in amino acids: CASLPGAGAEAFF. CDR3 in DNA: TGTGCCAGCCTCCCGGGGGCGGGTGCTGAAGCTTTCTTT.

Here the CDR3 reads CASSPGWITGELFF. The DNA for the CDR3 is TGTGCCAGCAGTCCAGGCTGGATCACCGGGGAGCTGTTTTTT. The V call is TRBV6-2 or TRBV6-3, the J call TRBJ2-2; D uncertain. Germline CDR1 reads MNHEY; CDR2 reads SVGEGT. The CDR3 has 14 amino acids. The V gene lost 5 bases and the J gene lost 4 bases, with 11 bases spanning the gap.

The chain uses TRBV9 and TRBJ2-1; 9 bases agree with TRBD2. Germline V gene lookup returns CDR1 SGDLS and CDR2 YYNGEE. This CDR3 is built from 20 residues. V lost 0 bases to trimming and J lost 1 base; unmatched junction nucleotides: 14. The CDR3 nucleotides read TGTGCCAGCAGCGTAGCTCCCGGTAGTAGCGGGAGTAGTTCCTACAATGAGCAGTTCTTC. This encodes CASSVAPGSSGSSSYNEQFF.

V and J are TRBV10-3 and TRBJ1-4; tentatively, D is TRBD1 (5 bases). This CDR3 contains 16 residues. The V end was cut by 6 bases, the J end by 0 bases, with 14 bases between. Germline V lookup: CDR1 ENHRY, CDR2 SYGVKD. The CDR3 nucleotides read TGTGCCATCAGCGCTGGGACGGCTGCAACTAATGAAAAACTGTTTTTT. Translated, it gives CAISAGTAATNEKLFF.

This clonotype was recorded at least ten times. The chain couples TRBV2 to TRBJ2-2; the D is unclear. Germline loops: CDR1 SNHLY, CDR2 FYNNEI. The CDR3 is 15 residues long. Trimming shortened V by 4 bases and J by 1 base, and 10 bases separated the two germline ends. The CDR3 loop reads CASSVVEVNTGELFF. DNA for the CDR3: TGTGCCAGCAGTGTAGTTGAGGTGAACACCGGGGAGCTGTTTTTT.

The chain employs TRBV20-1 and TRBJ1-5; perhaps TRBD1 as D (6 bases). Germline V gene sequence: CDR1 DFQATT, CDR2 SNEGSKA (reference sequence). This CDR3 has 13 amino acids. V lost 4 bases and J lost 3, with 10 bases in between. CDR3 in DNA: TGCAGTGCTAACCGGGACACCAATCAGCCCCAGCATTTT. Translated, it gives CSANRDTNQPQHF.

This clonotype was counted between two and nine times. The chain carries TRBV7-9 and TRBJ2-7; D perhaps matches TRBD1 (6 bases). This CDR3 comprises 14 residues. V shed 1 base and J shed 3 bases, with 10 bases lying between them. Germline loops: CDR1 SEHNR, CDR2 FQNEAQ (reference sequence). The CDR3 sequence is CASSLEWGLYEQYF. The DNA for the CDR3 is TGTGCCAGCAGCTTAGAGTGGGGGCTCTACGAGCAGTACTTC.

The V and J genes are TRBV6-5 and TRBJ2-3, with D perhaps assigned TRBD1 or TRBD2 (5 bases each). CDR1 is MNHEY and CDR2 is SVGAGI in the germline V gene. The CDR3 is 14 residues long. The V end was cut by 5 bases, the J end by 4 bases, with 13 bases between. CDR3 region: CASSTGAPSDTQYF. The CDR3 DNA sequence: TGTGCCAGCAGTACCGGGGCCCCATCAGATACGCAGTATTTT.

Here the CDR3 reads CASSWGGNEKLFF. CDR3 nucleotide sequence: TGTGCCAGCAGTTGGGGGGGGAATGAAAAACTGTTTTTT. The chain has TRBV12-3 or TRBV12-4 and TRBJ1-4, with D tentatively TRBD1 (5 bases). Trimming cost V 4 bases and J 5 bases, with 8 bases left between them. This CDR3 has 13 residues.

This chain uses TRBV25-1 with TRBJ1-1, with 7 bases fitting TRBD1. This CDR3 comprises 15 residues. V dropped 1 base and J dropped 5; count of bases not matched to a gene: 7. In germline, CDR1 is MGHDK, CDR2 SYGVNS. As DNA, the CDR3 is TGTGCCAGCAGTGAATTGCAGGGGGTTAGAACTGAAGCTTTCTTT. Translation gives CASSELQGVRTEAFF. Filled out from reference TRBV25-1 and TRBJ1-1, the complete variable domain reads EADIYQTPRYLVIGTGKKITLECSQTMGHDKMYWYQQDPGMELHLIHYSYGVNSTEKGDLSSESTVSRIRTEHFPLTLESARPSHTSQYLCASSELQGVRTEAFFGQGTRLTVV.

CDR3 DNA: TGTGCCAGCGGGGACGTCTCTGGGGCCAACGTCCTGACTTTC. Protein: CASGDVSGANVLTF. This sequence joins TRBV2 and TRBJ2-6; TRBD1 or TRBD2 may be the D gene (5 bases each). Per the germline V gene, CDR1 is SNHLY and CDR2 is FYNNEI. This CDR3 is 14 amino acids long. Trimming stripped 8 bases from V and 0 bases from J, with 8 bases between.

This clonotype was observed a few times. The chain employs TRBV12-3 or TRBV12-4 and TRBJ1-1; D is ambiguous. The V gene lost 6 bases and the J gene lost 1 base, with 15 bases spanning the gap. This CDR3 contains 15 residues. The CDR3 DNA is TGTGCCAGCAGCCCGTGGCGGGATACGAACACTGAAGCTTTCTTT. Translating gives CASSPWRDTNTEAFF.

This clonotype came up a few times. This rearrangement joins TRBV12-3 or TRBV12-4 to TRBJ2-7; weak D call: TRBD2 (6 bases). This CDR3 is 14 amino acids long. Trimming stripped 7 bases from V and 0 bases from J, with 13 bases between. CDR3 in amino acids: CASTWGESSYEQYF. The CDR3 bases are TGTGCCAGCACCTGGGGGGAGAGCTCCTACGAGCAGTACTTC.

The V and J genes are TRBV27 and TRBJ2-3; a weak D match, TRBD2 (5 bases). V was cut by 2 bases and J by 0 bases, with 6 bases left in between. Germline V gene data show CDR1 as MNHEY and CDR2 as SMNVEV (reference sequence). CDR3 size: 14 residues. CDR3 protein: CASSLLASTDTQYF. For the CDR3, the DNA is TGTGCCAGCAGTTTACTAGCTAGCACAGATACGCAGTATTTT.

This clonotype was counted between two and nine times. The chain has TRBV7-9 and TRBJ2-3; either TRBD1 or TRBD2 may supply D (5 bases each). The germline CDR1 and CDR2 sequences are SEHNR and FQNEAQ (reference sequence). Deletions cut 5 bases from V and 0 bases from J, with 12 bases between. The CDR3 runs to 15 residues. CDR3 region: CASSPGTVSTDTQYF. The CDR3 coding sequence is TGTGCCAGCAGCCCGGGGACCGTCAGCACAGATACGCAGTATTTT.

The V call is TRBV6-5, the J call TRBJ2-3; a possible D gene is TRBD2 (5 bases). The V gene's germline CDR1 is MNHEY and CDR2 SVGAGI. V lost 0 bases and J 0 bases, leaving 19 bases between the germline ends. There are 19 residues in the CDR3. In DNA form, the CDR3 reads TGTGCCAGCAGTTACTCATCGGGAAGTGGACCGCTTAGCACAGATACGCAGTATTTT. Protein sequence: CASSYSSGSGPLSTDTQYF.

This clonotype was observed a few times. The chain employs TRBV20-1 and TRBJ2-3; weak D call: TRBD2 (5 bases). The V gene lost 2 bases and the J gene lost 4 bases, with 13 bases spanning the gap. The CDR3 totals 14 residues. Germline V gives CDR1 DFQATT, CDR2 SNEGSKA (reference sequence). This CDR3 is CSARPPFGADTQYF. CDR3 nucleotide sequence: TGCAGTGCTAGACCTCCATTCGGGGCAGATACGCAGTATTTT.

The rearrangement links TRBV6-5 to TRBJ2-7, with D possibly matching TRBD2 (6 bases). From germline, CDR1 is MNHEY and CDR2 SVGAGI. The CDR3 has 13 residues. Deletions cut 7 bases from V and 5 bases from J, with 15 bases between. CDR3 sequence (DNA): TGTGCCAGCACCCCTGGAGGGATCGACGAGCAGTACTTC. This sequence encodes CASTPGGIDEQYF.

CDR3 region: CASSLADDTEAFF. CDR3 DNA sequence: TGCGCCAGCAGCTTGGCCGACGACACTGAAGCTTTCTTT. The V gene is TRBV5-1, the J gene TRBJ1-1; D is ambiguous. CDR3 length: 13 residues. The V gene's germline CDR1 is SGHRS and CDR2 YFSETQ. The V end lost 0 bases, the J end lost 3 bases, and 6 bases lay between the germline ends.

This clonotype has only a few counts. This chain connects TRBV10-3 to TRBJ1-3; D possibly corresponds to TRBD1 (5 bases). The CDR3 runs 16 residues. The V and J ends lost 10 bases and 0 bases respectively, with 19 bases between them. Germline V gene data show CDR1 as ENHRY and CDR2 as SYGVKD. The CDR3 here is CATRGPSPFSGNTIYF. In nucleotides, the CDR3 is TGTGCCACAAGGGGACCTTCACCTTTCTCTGGAAACACCATATATTTT.

This chain uses TRBV4-1 with TRBJ2-5; possible D gene TRBD2, 5 bases. V lost 5 bases to trimming and J lost 7 bases, with 14 bases between them. CDR3 size: 13 residues. From germline, CDR1 is MGHRA and CDR2 YSYEKL. Here the CDR3 DNA reads TGCGCCAGCAGCGGGAGAGCCTTGGGGACCCAGTACTTC. It yields the protein CASSGRALGTQYF.

J is TRBJ1-1 and V is TRBV29-1; a possible D gene is TRBD1 (5 bases). The germline CDR1 and CDR2 sequences are SQVTM and ANQGSEA. With 3 bases removed from V and 4 bases from J, the gap between germline ends came to 9 bases. The CDR3 loop spans 12 amino acids. Written as DNA, the CDR3 is TGCAGCGTTGATGAGGGGAGCACTGAAGCTTTCTTT. Its translation: CSVDEGSTEAFF.